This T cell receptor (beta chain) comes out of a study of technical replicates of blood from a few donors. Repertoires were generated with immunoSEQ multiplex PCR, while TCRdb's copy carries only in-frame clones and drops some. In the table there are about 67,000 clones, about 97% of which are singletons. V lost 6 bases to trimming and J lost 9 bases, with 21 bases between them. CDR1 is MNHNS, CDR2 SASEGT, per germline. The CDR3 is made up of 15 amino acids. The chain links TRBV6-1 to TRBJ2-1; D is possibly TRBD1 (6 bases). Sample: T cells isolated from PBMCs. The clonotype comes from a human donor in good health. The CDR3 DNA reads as TGTGCCAGCAGGGTTTACCGAACAGGGTCTTTTGAGCAGTTCTTC. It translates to CASRVYRTGSFEQFF.